This is a list of T cell receptor beta chains from one sample in a study of PD-L1 blockade in urothelial cancer. Profiled with immunoSEQ multiplex PCR; TCRdb holds only in-frame clones, not every one. In the table there are 40,000 or so clones, almost 85% of which are singletons. Sequences were derived from PBMCs, sampled around atezolizumab (anti-PD-L1) treatment. The origin of the receptors is a man in his sixties with urothelial cancer. Both conserved end residues are part of each CDR3. The order of the fields is D gene, J gene, V gene, clone size, CDR3 DNA, CDR3 protein. The D gene is left open where the match is weak. Clone size appears in some rows only: once, few, many, or a class for an expanded clone.

TRBD2 | TRBJ2-7 | TRBV11-2 | NA | TGTGCCAGCAGCTTAGATGGGACTAGCGTATACGAGCAGTACTTC | CASSLDGTSVYEQYF
NA | TRBJ1-5 | TRBV4-1 | once | TGCGCCAGCAGCCAAGGGCAGGACAATAGCAATCAGCCCCAGCATTTT | CASSQGQDNSNQPQHF
NA | TRBJ1-2 | TRBV7-2 | few | TGTGCCAGCAGCCCTTGGGGGGGACCGTCTGGGGATGGCTACACCTTC | CASSPWGGPSGDGYTF
TRBD2 | TRBJ2-2 | TRBV19 | NA | TGTGCCAGTACCCGGCTAGCGGGGACCGGGGAGCTGTTTTTT | CASTRLAGTGELFF
TRBD2 | TRBJ2-1 | TRBV5-6 | once | TGTGCCAGCAGCTTGGCAGCGGGAGTTGATGAGCAGTTCTTC | CASSLAAGVDEQFF
NA | TRBJ1-3 | TRBV28 | NA | TGTGCCAGCAGCCATTATTACAGGGAACTCTCTGGAAACACCATATATTTT | CASSHYYRELSGNTIYF
TRBD2 | TRBJ2-2 | TRBV6-1 | NA | TGTGCCAGCACCGGACTAGCGGGACCAGAGGGGGAGCTGTTTTTT | CASTGLAGPEGELFF
TRBD1 | TRBJ1-1 | TRBV28 | NA | TGTGCCAGCAGGTTGGGACAGGGAAAGACTGAAGCTTTCTTT | CASRLGQGKTEAFF
TRBD1 | TRBJ1-6 | TRBV9 | NA | TGTGCCAGCAGCGAAGGACAGGAGATGAATTCACCCCTCCACTTT | CASSEGQEMNSPLHF
TRBD1 | TRBJ1-5 | TRBV15 | NA | TGTGCCACCAGCGCAAGGGACAGGGGGGGCAATCAGCCCCAGCATTTT | CATSARDRGGNQPQHF
TRBD1 | TRBJ2-7 | TRBV30 | NA | TGTGCCTGGAGTGTAGGGCGACAGGGGGCAGGCGAGCAGTACTTC | CAWSVGRQGAGEQYF
NA | TRBJ1-2 | TRBV25-1 | NA | TGTGCCAGCAGTGAAGTGGGGACTCGGAGGGGCTACACCTTC | CASSEVGTRRGYTF
NA | TRBJ2-2 | TRBV6-6 | NA | TGTGCCAGCAGTCCCGGGACTCGAACCGGGGAGCTGTTTTTT | CASSPGTRTGELFF
TRBD2 | TRBJ2-3 | TRBV2 | NA | TGTGCCAGGCTCACAAACCAGGCACTAGCGGGCACAGATACGCAGTATTTT | CARLTNQALAGTDTQYF
TRBD2 | TRBJ2-4 | TRBV7-7 | NA | TGTGCTAGCAGCACCGGATCGGGGGGCATTCAGTACTTC | CASSTGSGGIQYF
NA | TRBJ1-6 | TRBV25-1 | NA | TGTGCCAGCAGGGGGCCCGCGATTAATTCACCCCTCCACTTT | CASRGPAINSPLHF
TRBD1 | TRBJ1-2 | TRBV6-1 | NA | TGTGCCAGCAGTGTTGAACAGGGACAGAACTATGGCTACACCTTC | CASSVEQGQNYGYTF
NA | TRBJ2-1 | TRBV2 | NA | TGTGCCAGCACCCTAGCCGCACTCAATGAGCAGTTCTTC | CASTLAALNEQFF
NA | TRBJ1-1 | TRBV27 | NA | TGTGCCAGCAGTCCCTTAGGGGGCACTGAAGCTTTCTTT | CASSPLGGTEAFF
TRBD2 | TRBJ2-3 | TRBV6-1 | few | TGTGCCAGCAGTGCCCTCTTAGCGGGAGCGGGCACAGATACGCAGTATTTT | CASSALLAGAGTDTQYF
TRBD1 | TRBJ1-3 | TRBV19 | NA | TGTGCCAGTAGTCCGCTCCGGGACAGGGCTGGAAACACCATATATTTT | CASSPLRDRAGNTIYF
TRBD1 | TRBJ1-1 | TRBV18 | NA | TGTGCCAGCTCATCTAATATACCGACAGGGGACACTGAAGCTTTCTTT | CASSSNIPTGDTEAFF
TRBD2 | TRBJ2-3 | TRBV10-3 | NA | TGTGCCATCAGTGGGGGGACTAGCGGTCTCAAGGCAGATACGCAGTATTTT | CAISGGTSGLKADTQYF
NA | TRBJ1-5 | TRBV6-1 | NA | TGTGCCAGCAGTCCCCGGGAGGATCAGCCCCAGCATTTT | CASSPREDQPQHF
NA | TRBJ1-4 | TRBV6-5 | NA | TGTGCCAGCAGTTACGGGGCAGGCGAAAAACTGTTTTTT | CASSYGAGEKLFF
TRBD2 | TRBJ2-3 | TRBV6-1 | NA | TGTGCCAGCATGGGGGAGGGCCGAAGCACAGATACGCAGTATTTT | CASMGEGRSTDTQYF
TRBD1 | TRBJ1-6 | TRBV18 | NA | TGTGCCAGCTCCCGGGACAGGATAAATTCACCCCTCCACTTT | CASSRDRINSPLHF
TRBD1 | TRBJ1-1 | TRBV6-6 | NA | TGTGCCAGCGGGACGACAGGGGGCAACACTGAAGCTTTCTTT | CASGTTGGNTEAFF
TRBD1 | TRBJ2-7 | TRBV7-2 | NA | TGTGCCAGCAGACCCGAGGGGGCGGGCTGGCGCGAGCAGTACTTC | CASRPEGAGWREQYF
TRBD1 | TRBJ1-1 | TRBV2 | NA | TGTGCCAGCAGTGTGTTATTGGGACAGGGGTTGAACACTGAAGCTTTCTTT | CASSVLLGQGLNTEAFF
TRBD2 | TRBJ2-7 | TRBV5-5 | NA | TGTGCCAGCAGCTTGGGAGCGGGAGGGTACGAGCAGTACTTC | CASSLGAGGYEQYF
NA | TRBJ2-3 | TRBV11-3 | once | TGTGCCAGCAGCTTAGGGGGAGACACTTGGGGCACAGATACGCAGTATTTT | CASSLGGDTWGTDTQYF
TRBD1 | TRBJ2-5 | TRBV7-8 | NA | TGTGCCAGCAGCTCCGGACAGGGGGCCCAAGAGACCCAGTACTTC | CASSSGQGAQETQYF
TRBD2 | TRBJ2-1 | TRBV19 | NA | TGTGCCAGTAGTATAAAATTAGCGGGGGTTTACAATGAGCAGTTCTTC | CASSIKLAGVYNEQFF
NA | TRBJ2-7 | TRBV5-6 | NA | TGTGCCAGCAGCTTGGGACAGAGCTACGAGCAGTACTTC | CASSLGQSYEQYF
TRBD1 | TRBJ1-1 | TRBV28 | NA | TGTGCCAGCAGTTCTTTGGGGACAGGGGTGGCTTTCTTT | CASSSLGTGVAFF
NA | TRBJ1-5 | TRBV6-6 | NA | TGTGCCAGCAGCGTTCCGTCGCAGCCCCAGCATTTT | CASSVPSQPQHF
NA | TRBJ2-3 | TRBV10-3 | NA | TGTGCCATCAGTGAGGGAGTAAATACGCAGTATTTT | CAISEGVNTQYF
TRBD1 | TRBJ2-7 | TRBV7-9 | NA | TGTGCCAGCAGCTCCGGGACAGGGGTCTACGAGCAGTACTTC | CASSSGTGVYEQYF
TRBD2 | TRBJ2-5 | TRBV9 | NA | TGTGCCAGCTCCCTCCACGGGACTAGCGGGAGAGAGACCCAGTACTTC | CASSLHGTSGRETQYF
NA | TRBJ2-5 | TRBV10-3 | NA | TGTGCCATTTCTAGCGGAGGGGGGAGAGAGACCCAGTACTTC | CAISSGGGRETQYF
NA | TRBJ1-1 | TRBV5-4 | NA | TGTGCCAGCAGCCAAGGGACAACTTCTACGAACACTGAAGCTTTCTTT | CASSQGTTSTNTEAFF
TRBD1 | TRBJ1-1 | TRBV27 | NA | TGTGCCAGCAGTAAGAAGGGACAGGGGGCTTTGAAAGCTTTCTTT | CASSKKGQGALKAFF
TRBD2 | TRBJ2-4 | TRBV11-2 | NA | TGTGCCAGCAGCTCGACGGGGACTAGCGGGGGGGCGAGGAACATTCAGTACTTC | CASSSTGTSGGARNIQYF
TRBD2 | TRBJ2-3 | TRBV5-1 | NA | TGCGCCAGCAGCTTGTACGCGCCTAGCGGGGGGCGGAGCACAGATACGCAGTATTTT | CASSLYAPSGGRSTDTQYF
TRBD2 | TRBJ2-2 | TRBV6-1 | NA | TGTGCCAGCAAGAATAGCGGGAGCCCCACCGGGGAGCTGTTTTTT | CASKNSGSPTGELFF
TRBD2 | TRBJ2-7 | TRBV6-5 | many | TGTGCCAGTGCAAGCGGGGGTCTCTACGAGCAGTACTTC | CASASGGLYEQYF
NA | TRBJ2-1 | TRBV2 | few | TGTGCCAGCGGAGGGGGCTATAACAATGAGCAGTTCTTC | CASGGGYNNEQFF
TRBD1 | TRBJ2-7 | TRBV11-3 | NA | TGTGCCAGCAGCTCCCGGGACAGGGCCTACGAGCAGTACTTC | CASSSRDRAYEQYF
NA | TRBJ2-5 | TRBV6-6 | NA | TGTGCCAGCAGTTACAGCACAGGGTGGGAGACCCAGTACTTC | CASSYSTGWETQYF
TRBD2 | TRBJ2-7 | TRBV28 | NA | TGTGCCAGCAGTTTATCAGCTAGCGGGAGAAGCGAGCAGTACTTC | CASSLSASGRSEQYF
TRBD2 | TRBJ2-2 | TRBV6-5 | NA | TGTGCCAGCAGTTACTCGACTAGCGGGGACACCGGGGAGCTGTTTTTT | CASSYSTSGDTGELFF
TRBD2 | TRBJ2-2 | TRBV5-1 | NA | TGCGCCAGCAGCTTGGATACTAGCGGGAGGGTTGCCGGGGAGCTGTTTTTT | CASSLDTSGRVAGELFF
TRBD2 | TRBJ2-3 | TRBV11-1 | NA | TGTGCCAGCAGCTCGCCGGGACTAGCGGGGGGCCCAGATACGCAGTATTTT | CASSSPGLAGGPDTQYF
NA | TRBJ2-3 | TRBV19 | NA | TGTGCCAGTAGTGCCCTACCTAGCTTTGATACGCAGTATTTT | CASSALPSFDTQYF